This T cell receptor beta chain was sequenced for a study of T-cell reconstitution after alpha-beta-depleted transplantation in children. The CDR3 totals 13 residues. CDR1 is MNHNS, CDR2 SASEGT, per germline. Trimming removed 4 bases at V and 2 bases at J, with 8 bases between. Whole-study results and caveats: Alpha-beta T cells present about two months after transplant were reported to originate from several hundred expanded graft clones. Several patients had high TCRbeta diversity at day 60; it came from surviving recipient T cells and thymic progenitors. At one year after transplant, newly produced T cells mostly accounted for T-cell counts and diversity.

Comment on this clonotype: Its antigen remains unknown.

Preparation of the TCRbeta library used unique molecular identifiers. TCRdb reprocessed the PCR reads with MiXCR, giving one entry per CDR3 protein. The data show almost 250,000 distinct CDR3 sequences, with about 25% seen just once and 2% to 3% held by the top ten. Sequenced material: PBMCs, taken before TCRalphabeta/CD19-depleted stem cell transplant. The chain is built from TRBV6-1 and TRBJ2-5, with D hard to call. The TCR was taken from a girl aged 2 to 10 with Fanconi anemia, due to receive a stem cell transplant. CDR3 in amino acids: CASSVEYQETQYF. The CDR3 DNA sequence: TGTGCCAGCAGTGTGGAATATCAAGAGACCCAGTACTTC.